The present T cell receptor beta chain was sequenced within a study of PD-1 blockade in classical Hodgkin lymphoma. Regarding the study as a whole: Complete responders had baseline diversity similar to newly diagnosed patients. Causes of the repertoire differences remain undefined, possibly disease activity or prior therapy. There was a significant rise in CD4+ TCR diversity by C4D1, with no such rise for CD8+.

After autologous stem cell transplantation all patients relapsed, and prior brentuximab vedotin exposure differed between cohorts. The protocol was immunoSEQ multiplex PCR, while the TCRdb copy is restricted to in-frame clones and leaves out a portion. The data contain roughly 61,000 clones, roughly 90% of them singletons. Regarding this clone: Its antigen is as yet unknown.

V was clipped by 1 base and J by 0 bases, with 1 base between them. The CDR3 is made up of 12 amino acids. Per germline, CDR1 SGHVS and CDR2 FQNEAQ. This sequence joins TRBV7-8 and TRBJ2-7, with D unresolved. Specimen: peripheral blood mononuclear cells (PBMCs), collected before the second cycle of nivolumab. This clonotype was sampled from a human donor with classical Hodgkin lymphoma. This CDR3 reads CASSLVSYEQYF. The CDR3 DNA is TGTGCCAGCAGCTTAGTCTCCTACGAGCAGTACTTC. Filled out from reference TRBV7-8 and TRBJ2-7, the complete variable domain reads GAGVSQSPRYKVAKRGQDVALRCDPISGHVSLFWYQQALGQGPEFLTYFQNEAQLDKSGLPSDRFFAERPEGSVSTLKIQRTQQEDSAVYLCASSLVSYEQYFGPGTRLTVT.